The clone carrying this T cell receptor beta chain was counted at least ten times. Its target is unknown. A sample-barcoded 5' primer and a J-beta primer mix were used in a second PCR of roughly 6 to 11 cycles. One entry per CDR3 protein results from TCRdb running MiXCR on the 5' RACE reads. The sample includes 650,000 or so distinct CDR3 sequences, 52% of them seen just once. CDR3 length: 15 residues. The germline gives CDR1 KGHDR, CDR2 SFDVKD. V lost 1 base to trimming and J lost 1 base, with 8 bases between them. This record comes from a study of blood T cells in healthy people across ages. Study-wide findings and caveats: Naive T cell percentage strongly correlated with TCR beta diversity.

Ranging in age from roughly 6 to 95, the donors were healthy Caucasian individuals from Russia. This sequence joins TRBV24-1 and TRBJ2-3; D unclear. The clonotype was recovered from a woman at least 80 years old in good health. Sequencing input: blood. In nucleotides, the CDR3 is TGTGCCACCAGTGATTTCAGACTGGGCACAGATACGCAGTATTTT. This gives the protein CATSDFRLGTDTQYF.